This entry is about one T cell receptor beta chain. Using immunoSEQ multiplex PCR, the repertoire was profiled, and TCRdb retains in-frame clones only, with some absent. The profile shows roughly 2,000,000 clones, 85% to 95% of them singletons. This specimen comes from a study of shared clonotypes between healthy human individuals. Naive CD8 cells were CD45RO-negative, positively selected for CCR7, excluding terminally differentiated effector memory CD45RA+ cells. This TCR came from a man aged 18-30 years in good health. Some clones in this sample may be carry-over from other donors' samples. The sample was naive CD8+ T cells from PBMCs.

The DNA of the CDR3 is TGTGCCAGCAGCTTAGGTGGGGTAAGCTCCTACGAGCAGTACTTC. It encodes CASSLGGVSSYEQYF. This sequence joins TRBV7-9 and TRBJ2-7; D is unclear. V shed 1 base and J shed 0 bases, with 10 bases lying between them. Germline CDR1 is SEHNR and CDR2 is FQNEAQ (reference sequence). The CDR3 runs 15 residues.